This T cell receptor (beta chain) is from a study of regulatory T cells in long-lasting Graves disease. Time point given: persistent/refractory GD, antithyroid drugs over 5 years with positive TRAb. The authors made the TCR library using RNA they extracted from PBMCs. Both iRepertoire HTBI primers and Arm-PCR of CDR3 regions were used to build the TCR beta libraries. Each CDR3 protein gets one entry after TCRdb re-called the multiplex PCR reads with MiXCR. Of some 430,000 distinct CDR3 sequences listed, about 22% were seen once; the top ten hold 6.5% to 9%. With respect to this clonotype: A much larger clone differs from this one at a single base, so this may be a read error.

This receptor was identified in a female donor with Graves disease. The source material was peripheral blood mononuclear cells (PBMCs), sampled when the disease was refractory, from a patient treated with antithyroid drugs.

The CDR3 DNA follows: TGTGCCAGCAGCCCGAGGACCCCGGGAGGTGCCCAGTACTTC. Protein: CASSPRTPGGAQYF. The chain recombines TRBV12-3 or TRBV12-4 with TRBJ2-5, with 7 bases that match TRBD2. The CDR3 runs to 14 residues. The ends lost 6 bases at V and 9 bases at J; junction bases unmatched: 13.